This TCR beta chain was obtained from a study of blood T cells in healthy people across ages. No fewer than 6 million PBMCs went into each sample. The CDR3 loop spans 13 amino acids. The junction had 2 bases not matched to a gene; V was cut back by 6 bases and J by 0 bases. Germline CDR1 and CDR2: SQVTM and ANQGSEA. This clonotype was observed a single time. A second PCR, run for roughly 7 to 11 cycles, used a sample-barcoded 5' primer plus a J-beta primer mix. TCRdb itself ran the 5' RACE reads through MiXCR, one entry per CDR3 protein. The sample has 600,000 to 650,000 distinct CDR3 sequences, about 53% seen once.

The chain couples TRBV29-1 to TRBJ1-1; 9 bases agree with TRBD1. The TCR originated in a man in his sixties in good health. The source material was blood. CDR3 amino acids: CSVGQGLNTEAFF. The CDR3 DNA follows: TGCAGCGTCGGACAGGGGTTGAACACTGAAGCTTTCTTT.